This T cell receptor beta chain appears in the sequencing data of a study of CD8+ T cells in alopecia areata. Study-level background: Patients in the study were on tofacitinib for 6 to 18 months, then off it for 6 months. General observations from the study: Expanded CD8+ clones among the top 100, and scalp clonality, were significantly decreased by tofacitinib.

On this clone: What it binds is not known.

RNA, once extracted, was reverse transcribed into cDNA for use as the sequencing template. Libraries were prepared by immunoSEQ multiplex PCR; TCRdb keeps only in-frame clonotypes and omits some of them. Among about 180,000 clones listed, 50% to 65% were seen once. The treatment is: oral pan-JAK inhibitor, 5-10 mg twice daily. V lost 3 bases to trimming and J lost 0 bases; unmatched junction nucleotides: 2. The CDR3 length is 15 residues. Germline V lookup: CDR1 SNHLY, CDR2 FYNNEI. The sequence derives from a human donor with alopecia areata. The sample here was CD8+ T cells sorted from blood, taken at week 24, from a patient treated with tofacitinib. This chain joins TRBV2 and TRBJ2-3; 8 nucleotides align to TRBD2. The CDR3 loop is CASSDLAGSTDTQYF. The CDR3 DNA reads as TGTGCCAGCAGTGATTTAGCGGGGAGCACAGATACGCAGTATTTT.